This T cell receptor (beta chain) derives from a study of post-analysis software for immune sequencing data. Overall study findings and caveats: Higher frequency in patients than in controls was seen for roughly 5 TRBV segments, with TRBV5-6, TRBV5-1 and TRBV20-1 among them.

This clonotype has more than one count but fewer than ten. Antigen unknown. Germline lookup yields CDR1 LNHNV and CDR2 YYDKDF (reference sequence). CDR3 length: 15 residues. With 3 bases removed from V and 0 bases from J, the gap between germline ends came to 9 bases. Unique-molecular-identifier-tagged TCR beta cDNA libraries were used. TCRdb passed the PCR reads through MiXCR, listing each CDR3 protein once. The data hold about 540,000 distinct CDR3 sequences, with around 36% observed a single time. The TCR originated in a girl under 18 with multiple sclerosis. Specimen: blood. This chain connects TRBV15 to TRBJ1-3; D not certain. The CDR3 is CATSSAGSSGNTIYF. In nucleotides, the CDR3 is TGTGCCACCAGCAGCGCCGGGAGCTCTGGAAACACCATATATTTT. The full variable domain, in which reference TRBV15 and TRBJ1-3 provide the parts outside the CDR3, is DAMVIQNPRYQVTQFGKPVTLSCSQTLNHNVMYWYQQKSSQAPKLLFHYYDKDFNNEADTPDNFQSRRPNTSFCFLDIRSPGLGDTAMYLCATSSAGSSGNTIYFGEGSWLTVV.